This T cell receptor (beta chain) emerged from a study of cytomegalovirus exposure and HLA in healthy donors. The CDR3 spans 15 residues. Trimming cost V 4 bases and J 4 bases, with 17 bases left between them. CDR1 and CDR2 (germline): SNHLY, FYNNEI. Primers: 60 Vbeta forward and 13 Jbeta reverse. Profiling relied on immunoSEQ multiplex PCR, and the TCRdb table lists in-frame clones only, not all of them. This sample's clone table lists approximately 61,000 clones. This TCR was recovered from a woman younger than 35 in good health and CMV-seronegative. Sequencing used PBMCs. The chain employs TRBV2 and TRBJ2-7; D might be TRBD1 (6 bases). CDR3 residues: CASSGGGRGRYEQYF. The CDR3 coding sequence is TGTGCCAGCAGTGGGGGCGGCAGGGGCAGATACGAGCAGTACTTC.